Listed below are T cell receptor beta chains from one sample, sequenced in a study of chemoradiotherapy in HPV16-positive cancers. Assay: immunoSEQ multiplex PCR; the TCRdb copy retains only in-frame clones and omits some. The table has about 5,000 clones, about 78% seen once. This material was obtained from a patient who underwent chemoradiotherapy. The receptor source for this set is a human donor with HPV-associated anogenital cancer. Both conserved end residues are part of each CDR3. A D gene is named only where the DNA matches it firmly. The size entry is marked missing in some rows and otherwise reads once, few, many or a size class.

TRBD1	TRBV6-5	few	TRBJ2-7	CASSYDRGYEQYF	TGTGCCAGCAGTTATGACAGGGGCTACGAGCAGTACTTC
TRBD2	TRBV4-2	few	TRBJ2-7	CASSQEGSGGGPYEQYF	TGTGCCAGCAGCCAAGAAGGTAGTGGCGGGGGACCCTACGAGCAGTACTTC
TRBD1	TRBV10-1	NA	TRBJ2-2	CASSEPNRGPCTGELFF	TGCGCCAGCAGTGAGCCTAACAGGGGGCCCTGCACCGGGGAGCTGTTTTTT
TRBD2	TRBV4-1	NA	TRBJ2-1	CASSQQTSGINEQFF	TGCGCCAGCAGCCAACAGACTAGCGGGATCAATGAGCAGTTCTTC
NA	TRBV5-1	NA	TRBJ2-3	CASSFGVATDTQYF	TGCGCCAGCAGCTTCGGGGTTGCTACAGATACGCAGTATTTT
NA	TRBV18	NA	TRBJ1-2	CASSPSEGYGYTF	TGTGCCAGCTCACCATCCGAGGGCTATGGCTACACCTTC
NA	TRBV6-4	NA	TRBJ2-2	CASKEGADTGELFF	TGTGCCAGTAAGGAGGGTGCCGACACCGGGGAGCTGTTTTTT
TRBD1	TRBV5-4	NA	TRBJ1-6	CASRGQLMGGLSPLHF	TGTGCCAGCAGGGGACAGTTAATGGGCGGCTTATCACCCCTCCACTTT
NA	TRBV18	few	TRBJ2-3	CASSSSPGDTQYF	TGTGCCAGCTCTTCGTCCCCAGGAGATACGCAGTATTTT
TRBD1	TRBV18	few	TRBJ1-2	CASSLARDRVRWGYTF	TGTGCCAGCTCACTTGCCCGGGACAGGGTGCGGTGGGGCTACACCTTC
NA	TRBV7-9	few	TRBJ2-7	CASSQGSYEQYF	TGTGCCAGCAGTCAGGGTTCCTACGAGCAGTACTTC
TRBD1	TRBV30	NA	TRBJ1-4	CAWSEGTGGEKLFF	TGTGCCTGGAGTGAGGGGACAGGGGGTGAAAAACTGTTTTTT
NA	TRBV6-1	NA	TRBJ2-1	CASSEAWAEQFF	TGTGCCAGCAGTGAAGCTTGGGCTGAGCAGTTCTTC
NA	TRBV2	NA	TRBJ2-1	CASRRRNYNEQFF	TGTGCCAGCAGGCGGAGAAACTACAATGAGCAGTTCTTC
NA	TRBV7-2	NA	TRBJ1-2	CASSPESTYGYTF	TGTGCCAGCAGCCCAGAGAGCACCTATGGCTACACCTTC
TRBD1	TRBV5-8	NA	TRBJ1-4	CASSRGTVINEKLFF	TGTGCCAGCAGCCGCGGGACAGTTATTAATGAAAAACTGTTTTTT
NA	TRBV5-4	NA	TRBJ1-4	CASSLLSNPNEKLFF	TGTGCCAGCAGCTTGTTGAGTAACCCTAATGAAAAACTGTTTTTT
NA	TRBV7-9	NA	TRBJ1-1	CASSTSLELAFF	TGTGCCAGCAGCACCTCACTGGAGTTGGCTTTCTTT
NA	TRBV28	NA	TRBJ2-7	CASGGFYEQYF	TGTGCCAGCGGCGGTTTCTACGAGCAGTACTTC
NA	TRBV7-8	NA	TRBJ2-5	CASSFYGEETQYF	TGTGCCAGCAGCTTTTATGGGGAAGAGACCCAGTACTTC
NA	TRBV7-3	NA	TRBJ2-2	CASSFKPGELFF	TGTGCCAGCAGCTTTAAACCCGGGGAGCTGTTTTTT
TRBD2	TRBV28	NA	TRBJ2-1	CASSLPPPGTSGSNEQFF	TGTGCCAGCAGCTTGCCCCCGCCCGGGACTAGCGGAAGTAATGAGCAGTTCTTC
NA	TRBV11-2	NA	TRBJ2-2	CASSSPGLKNTGELFF	TGTGCCAGCAGCTCTCCGGGACTGAAAAACACCGGGGAGCTGTTTTTT
TRBD1	TRBV2	NA	TRBJ2-7	CASSYRGKVYEQYF	TGTGCCAGCAGTTACAGGGGTAAAGTCTACGAGCAGTACTTC
NA	TRBV18	NA	TRBJ1-3	CASSPQGYSGNTIYF	TGTGCCAGCTCACCTCAGGGATACTCTGGAAACACCATATATTTT
NA	TRBV5-3	NA	TRBJ2-5	CARSLAGDGRTAYQETQYF	TGTGCCAGAAGCTTGGCTGGGGACGGTAGGACTGCTTACCAAGAGACCCAGTACTTC
NA	TRBV6-6	NA	TRBJ2-2	CASSFYRQSNTGELFF	TGTGCCAGCAGTTTCTACCGACAGTCCAACACCGGGGAGCTGTTTTTT
NA	TRBV6-5	NA	TRBJ1-4	CASSPQLVTNEKLFF	TGTGCCAGCAGTCCTCAGTTGGTAACTAATGAAAAACTGTTTTTT
TRBD1	TRBV5-1	NA	TRBJ1-4	CASSLVGQVEKLFF	TGCGCCAGCAGCTTGGTGGGACAGGTGGAAAAACTGTTTTTT
NA	TRBV7-6	NA	TRBJ2-7	CASSVGTGPRYEQYF	TGTGCCAGCAGCGTCGGAACAGGTCCCCGGTACGAGCAGTACTTC
TRBD2	TRBV5-1	once	TRBJ2-7	CASSPGTSGLYEQYF	TGCGCCAGCAGCCCGGGGACTAGCGGACTGTACGAGCAGTACTTC
NA	TRBV6-6	once	TRBJ1-5	CASSSPRTSHQPQHF	TGTGCCAGCAGTTCGCCGAGGACTTCGCATCAGCCCCAGCATTTT
NA	TRBV29-1	NA	TRBJ1-4	CSVGSGQTNEKLFF	TGCAGCGTCGGCTCGGGTCAAACTAATGAAAAACTGTTTTTT
NA	TRBV15	few	TRBJ1-5	CATSRRGSNQPQHF	TGTGCCACCAGCAGAAGGGGTAGCAATCAGCCCCAGCATTTT
NA	TRBV6-4	once	TRBJ2-3	CASKPTSGTDTQYF	TGTGCCAGCAAGCCGACTAGTGGGACAGATACGCAGTATTTT
NA	TRBV10-3	NA	TRBJ2-7	CAISGTETRSYEQYF	TGTGCCATCAGTGGAACAGAAACCCGCTCCTACGAGCAGTACTTC
TRBD2	TRBV12-5	NA	TRBJ2-5	CASGTRTSWTQYF	TGTGCTAGTGGTACTCGGACTAGCTGGACCCAGTACTTC
NA	TRBV7-9	NA	TRBJ1-1	CASSLVAGGNTEAFF	TGTGCCAGCAGCTTAGTGGCAGGAGGGAACACTGAAGCTTTCTTT
NA	TRBV29-1	NA	TRBJ1-1	CSSRDTEAFF	TGCAGCTCCAGGGATACTGAAGCTTTCTTT
TRBD1	TRBV5-1	NA	TRBJ1-2	CASSLAGTGLLYGYTF	TGCGCCAGCAGCTTGGCGGGGACAGGTCTCCTCTATGGCTACACCTTC
TRBD1	TRBV19	NA	TRBJ1-1	CASSRDRMGTEAFF	TGTGCCAGTAGTAGGGACAGGATGGGAACTGAAGCTTTCTTT
NA	TRBV20-1	NA	TRBJ2-5	CSTGVLETQYF	TGCAGCACGGGGGTTCTGGAGACCCAGTACTTC
NA	TRBV10-1	NA	TRBJ2-5	CASSDGETQYF	TGCGCCAGCAGTGACGGAGAGACCCAGTACTTC
NA	TRBV27	NA	TRBJ2-2	CASTLTGFANTGELFF	TGTGCCAGCACCTTAACAGGGTTCGCGAACACCGGGGAGCTGTTTTTT
NA	TRBV7-9	once	TRBJ1-5	CASSPQGFGQPQHF	TGTGCCAGCAGCCCCCAGGGTTTCGGTCAGCCCCAGCATTTT
NA	TRBV6-6	NA	TRBJ2-2	CASSYSTARGPGELFF	TGTGCCAGCAGTTACTCGACCGCGCGAGGACCCGGGGAGCTGTTTTTT
NA	TRBV5-3	NA	TRBJ2-1	CARSLGRRYNEQFF	TGTGCCAGAAGCTTGGGGAGACGGTACAATGAGCAGTTCTTC
NA	TRBV6-4	NA	TRBJ1-1	CASSDPAGSLTEAFF	TGTGCCAGCAGTGACCCAGCGGGGTCCCTGACTGAAGCTTTCTTT
NA	TRBV15	once	TRBJ2-5	CATSRDNKETQYF	TGTGCCACCAGCAGAGACAACAAGGAGACCCAGTACTTC
NA	TRBV7-6	once	TRBJ2-7	CASSALQGGEQYF	TGTGCCAGCAGCGCCCTCCAGGGGGGTGAGCAGTACTTC
NA	TRBV27	NA	TRBJ2-7	CASSPGDGFIYEQYF	TGTGCCAGCAGTCCCGGGGACGGATTTATCTACGAGCAGTACTTC
NA	TRBV19	NA	TRBJ2-1	CASSMTGGIRYEQFF	TGTGCCAGTAGTATGACAGGCGGCATACGGTATGAGCAGTTCTTC